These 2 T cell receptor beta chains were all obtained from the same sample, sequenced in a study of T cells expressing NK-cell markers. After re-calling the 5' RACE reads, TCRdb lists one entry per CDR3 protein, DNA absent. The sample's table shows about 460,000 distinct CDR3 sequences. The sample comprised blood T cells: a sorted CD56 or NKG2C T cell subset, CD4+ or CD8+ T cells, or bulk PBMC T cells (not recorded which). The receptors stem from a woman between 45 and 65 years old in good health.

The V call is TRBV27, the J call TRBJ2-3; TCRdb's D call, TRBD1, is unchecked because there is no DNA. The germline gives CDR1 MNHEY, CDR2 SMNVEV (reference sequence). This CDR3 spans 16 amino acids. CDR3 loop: CASRTRGTGGTDTQYF.

The CDR3 sequence is CASSQPTSGGYEQYF. The rearrangement links TRBV4-2 to TRBJ2-7; TCRdb indicates TRBD2, and absent DNA this call remains unverified. Germline V CDR1 and CDR2: LGHNA, YNFKEQ. There are 15 residues in the CDR3.